Each of the 5 T cell receptor beta chains below was sequenced from the same sample in a study of blood T cell repertoires in COVID-19. Repertoires were generated with immunoSEQ multiplex PCR, while TCRdb's copy carries only in-frame clones and drops some. The data hold just under 80,000 clones, with about 80% observed a single time. The sequenced material came from peripheral blood. The receptors derive from a human donor in a cohort sampled during active COVID-19.

The genes are TRBV7-3 and TRBJ2-5; weak D call: TRBD2 (7 bases). Germline V gene data show CDR1 as SGHTA and CDR2 as FQGTGA. The CDR3 is 15 residues long. V gave up 5 bases and J gave up 4 bases, with 17 bases separating them. CDR3 bases: TGTGCCAGCAGCGAGGGACTCCGGGGGGCAGAGACCCAGTACTTC. This encodes CASSEGLRGAETQYF.

V and J are TRBV7-2 and TRBJ1-5; D may be TRBD1 (5 bases). Trimming stripped 3 bases from V and 6 bases from J, with 15 bases between. CDR1 and CDR2 (germline): SGHTA, FQGNSA. The CDR3 is made up of 15 amino acids. DNA for the CDR3: TGTGCCAGCAGCTTCACCGGGGGTCGCATTCAGCCCCAGCATTTT. Its translation is CASSFTGGRIQPQHF.

As DNA, the CDR3 is TGTGCCAGCAGCCGCAGGGGTTATGAGCCCCAGCATTTT. It is translated as CASSRRGYEPQHF. The gene calls are TRBV28 and TRBJ1-5, with D maybe TRBD1 (6 bases). Deletions cut 6 bases from V and 8 bases from J, with 14 bases between. Germline V gene sequence: CDR1 MDHEN, CDR2 SYDVKM. CDR3 size: 13 residues.

This chain joins TRBV19 and TRBJ2-1, with D unresolved. CDR3 length equals 13 residues. V lost 3 bases and J 6 bases, leaving 9 bases between the germline ends. Germline V gene lookup returns CDR1 LNHDA and CDR2 SQIVND (reference sequence). CDR3 DNA: TGTGCCAGTAGTATCCTTTCTGTCAATGAGCAGTTCTTC. Its protein is CASSILSVNEQFF.

The chain uses TRBV20-1 and TRBJ2-7, with 8 nucleotides matching TRBD2. In germline, CDR1 is DFQATT, CDR2 SNEGSKA (reference sequence). The CDR3 is 15 residues long. Trimming cost V 3 bases and J 5 bases; bases outside gene matches: 12. CDR3 coding DNA: TGCAGTGCTAGTGCCCAGGGCGGGAGGAGGGACGAGCAGTACTTC. It yields the protein CSASAQGGRRDEQYF.